The sequence of this T cell receptor (beta chain) was determined in a study of blood T cell repertoires in COVID-19. Only in-frame clones appear in the TCRdb table, and some are missing; sequencing was by immunoSEQ multiplex PCR. The data hold roughly 130,000 clones, with almost 85% observed a single time. A note on this clone: Other DNA sequences from this sample encode an identical CDR3 as well.

Trimming cost V 6 bases and J 0 bases, with 6 bases left between them. There are 12 residues in the CDR3. The sample taken for sequencing was peripheral blood. This sequence was found in a woman aged 30 to 39 who had recovered from COVID-19. The V call is TRBV12-3 or TRBV12-4, the J call TRBJ2-7, with D uncertain. CDR3 nucleotides: TGTGCCAGCAGCTCTAGCTCCTACGAGCAGTACTTC. Protein product: CASSSSSYEQYF.